The source of this TCR beta chain is a study of CD8 T cells in Susac syndrome. CD8+ and CD4+ T cells taken from blood had their TCR beta sequenced. Reverse transcription of about 0.5 to 1 ug RNA was carried out with random hexamers. TCRdb processed the immunoSEQ multiplex PCR reads anew with MiXCR; each CDR3 protein has one entry. The table has over 100,000 distinct CDR3 sequences, roughly 94% seen once. The CDR3 totals 14 residues. Germline V CDR1 and CDR2: MNHEY, SVGEGT. J was trimmed by 2 bases and V by 7 bases; bases with no gene match: 8. Sequencing was performed on CD8+ T cells from PBMCs. The TCR was taken from a human donor with Susac syndrome. The chain uses TRBV6-2 or TRBV6-3 and TRBJ2-7, with TRBD1 identical over 7 bases. CDR3 bases: TGTGCCAGCACCCAGGGACAGCCTACCTACGAGCAGTACTTC. Its protein product is CASTQGQPTYEQYF.